The 9 T cell receptor beta chains reported below all come from one sample, sequenced in a study of cytomegalovirus exposure and HLA in healthy donors. Primers included in the PCR were 60 Vbeta and 13 Jbeta primers. Generated by immunoSEQ multiplex PCR, the TCRdb table keeps only in-frame clones and is missing some. The repertoire holds some 150,000 clones, with roughly three quarters as singletons. Sequencing input: PBMCs. The receptors here all came from a man aged 30 to 39 in good health and CMV-seropositive.

This clone turned up a few times. V usage is TRBV15 and J usage is TRBJ1-2, with D hard to call. This CDR3 comprises 13 residues. The germline CDR1 and CDR2 sequences are LNHNV and YYDKDF (reference sequence). Trimming removed 3 bases at V and 8 bases at J, with 13 bases between. CDR3 protein: CATSRTGVIGYTF. In DNA, the CDR3 is TGTGCCACCAGCAGGACCGGGGTGATCGGCTACACCTTC.

V usage is TRBV27 and J usage is TRBJ2-2, with 9 bases identical to TRBD1. The CDR3 runs 15 residues. The V segment lost 4 bases and the J segment 9 bases; nucleotides outside the gene matches: 9. The germline V gene encodes CDR1 MNHEY and CDR2 SMNVEV (reference sequence). CDR3 nucleotide sequence: TGTGCCAGCAGTTCCACGAGGACAGGGGTGAGGGAGCTGTTTTTT. Translated, it gives CASSSTRTGVRELFF.

V and J are TRBV29-1 and TRBJ2-1, with D possibly TRBD2 on 6 matching bases. Looked up from germline, CDR1 is SQVTM and CDR2 is ANQGSEA. Trimming stripped 1 base from V and 0 bases from J, with 16 bases between. The CDR3 is made up of 17 amino acids. CDR3 sequence: CSVEGPATSFSYNEQFF. In nucleotides, the CDR3 is TGCAGCGTTGAAGGCCCAGCGACTAGTTTCTCCTACAATGAGCAGTTCTTC.

The rearrangement joins TRBV5-1 to TRBJ1-3, with D possibly being TRBD1 (5 bases). V was pared by 4 bases and J by 3 bases, with 8 bases between. Germline V gene lookup returns CDR1 SGHRS and CDR2 YFSETQ. The length of the CDR3 is 13 residues. CDR3 sequence: CASSQGDGNTIYF. CDR3 sequence (DNA): TGCGCCAGCAGCCAAGGGGATGGAAACACCATATATTTT.

The chain recombines TRBV7-9 with TRBJ2-5; maybe TRBD2 (6 bases). The germline V gene encodes CDR1 SEHNR and CDR2 FQNEAQ (reference sequence). The CDR3 spans 15 residues. The V and J ends lost 0 bases and 4 bases respectively, with 12 bases between them. CDR3: CASSLAPARGETQYF. The CDR3 region has the DNA TGTGCCAGCAGCTTAGCTCCAGCGCGGGGAGAGACCCAGTACTTC. Full variable domain (remainder filled in from reference TRBV7-9 and TRBJ2-5): DTGVSQNPRHKITKRGQNVTFRCDPISEHNRLYWYRQTLGQGPEFLTYFQNEAQLEKSRLLSDRFSAERPKGSFSTLEIQRTEQGDSAMYLCASSLAPARGETQYFGPGTRLLVL.

The V and J genes are TRBV20-1 and TRBJ1-1, with D tentatively TRBD1 (5 bases). CDR3 length equals 11 residues. CDR1 is DFQATT, CDR2 SNEGSKA, per germline (reference sequence). The ends were cut back, 0 bases at V and 8 bases at J, with 7 bases in the middle. CDR3 protein: CSARENREAFF. The DNA for the CDR3 is TGCAGTGCTAGAGAAAACAGGGAAGCTTTCTTT.

The chain combines TRBV27 with TRBJ1-5; tentative D call: TRBD1 (6 bases). CDR1 MNHEY and CDR2 SMNVEV come from the germline V gene (reference sequence). The CDR3 extends over 15 amino acids. Trimming shortened V by 5 bases and J by 11 bases, and 22 bases separated the two germline ends. CDR3 nucleotides: TGTGCCAGCAGTACGACTCAGGGGCCCAAAGGGGCCCAGCATTTT. Encoded protein: CASSTTQGPKGAQHF.

This clone was recorded a few times. The chain is built from TRBV5-1 and TRBJ2-1, with D possibly TRBD2 on 7 matching bases. Per the germline V gene, CDR1 is SGHRS and CDR2 is YFSETQ. Trimming left V 7 bases short and J 7 bases short, with 21 bases between. The CDR3 spans 15 residues. The CDR3 DNA reads TGCGCCAGCCTTCCCCGCACGGGGGGCACGAATGAGCAGTTCTTC. Its translation is CASLPRTGGTNEQFF.

The chain has TRBV11-3 and TRBJ2-1; the match to TRBD2 covers 16 bases. Unmatched junction bases numbered 11, after V lost 5 bases and J lost 13 bases. Germline lookup yields CDR1 SGHNT and CDR2 YENEEA. This CDR3 contains 16 residues. CDR3 residues: CASSPGGTSGGADQFF. DNA for the CDR3: TGTGCCAGCAGCCCTGGGGGGACTAGCGGGGGGGCCGACCAGTTCTTC.